The 25 T cell receptor beta chains below all came from one sample that was sequenced in a study of T cell responses to AZD1222 COVID-19 vaccine. Assay used: immunoSEQ multiplex PCR; TCRdb lists only in-frame clones, some missing. The table shows under 150,000 clones, with almost 85% occurring only once. The material sequenced was peripheral blood, taken 28 days after the second dose of the MenACWY control vaccine. All receptors derive from an adult who received the MenACWY meningococcal vaccine as a control.

The chain couples TRBV28 to TRBJ2-5; 8 nucleotides match TRBD2. Per the germline V gene, CDR1 is MDHEN and CDR2 is SYDVKM. V lost 5 bases and J lost 0; bases outside the gene matches: 2. This CDR3 contains 14 residues. For the CDR3, the DNA is TGTGCCAGCAGTCGGCGGGGGGACCAAGAGACCCAGTACTTC. This encodes CASSRRGDQETQYF.

The V and J genes are TRBV27 and TRBJ1-6; the D is unclear. The V end lost 4 bases, the J end lost 7 bases, and 14 bases lay between the germline ends. The germline V gene has CDR1 MNHEY and CDR2 SMNVEV (reference sequence). The CDR3 has 15 amino acids. CDR3 loop: CASSSLGGLNSPLHF. In DNA, the CDR3 is TGTGCCAGCAGTTCGCTCGGAGGCCTGAATTCACCCCTCCACTTT.

Remarks on this clone: The identical CDR3 is also encoded by other nucleotide sequences in the sample. The chain couples TRBV28 to TRBJ1-2; the D gene is possibly TRBD1 (6 bases). The germline gives CDR1 MDHEN, CDR2 SYDVKM. This CDR3 is 12 amino acids long. Trimming left V 5 bases short and J 4 bases short, with 8 bases between. The CDR3 reads CASSLGGYGYTF. The CDR3 DNA is TGTGCCAGCAGTCTAGGGGGCTATGGCTACACCTTC.

The genes are TRBV11-2 and TRBJ2-3; tentative D call: TRBD1 (7 bases). Trimming stripped 8 bases from V and 1 base from J, with 13 bases between. The CDR3 loop spans 14 amino acids. The germline V gene encodes CDR1 SGHAT and CDR2 FQNNGV. The CDR3 here is CASGRDRRTDTQYF. Written as DNA, the CDR3 is TGTGCCAGCGGGCGGGACAGACGCACAGATACGCAGTATTTT.

The chain is built from TRBV3-1 (or the pseudogene TRBV3-2) and TRBJ2-7; possibly TRBD2 for D (6 bases). V was cut by 1 base and J by 4 bases, with 8 bases left in between. This CDR3 spans 13 amino acids. The germline V gene encodes CDR1 LGHDT and CDR2 YNNKEL (reference sequence). CDR3 coding DNA: TGTGCCAGCAGCCAAGCTAGCGTTTACGAGCAGTACTTC. Translated, it gives CASSQASVYEQYF.

The CDR3 sequence: CASSYDLYANTGELFF. The CDR3 DNA sequence: TGTGCCAGCAGTTACGACCTTTACGCGAACACCGGGGAGCTGTTTTTT. This chain links TRBV6-5 with TRBJ2-2; D gene uncertain. This CDR3 contains 16 residues. Per the germline V gene, CDR1 is MNHEY and CDR2 is SVGAGI. V was trimmed by 2 bases and J by 0 bases, leaving 10 bases between them.

This chain uses TRBV12-3 or TRBV12-4 with TRBJ1-2, with D unresolved. V was shortened by 3 bases and J by 8 bases, with 13 bases between the two germline ends. The CDR3 runs to 13 residues. The CDR3 DNA reads as TGTGCCAGCAGTTTGAGGGAAGCCGGGGGCTACACCTTC. Amino acids: CASSLREAGGYTF.

V gene TRBV12-5 combines with J gene TRBJ2-7, with 10 nucleotides matching TRBD2. CDR3 length equals 18 residues. The germline V gene has CDR1 LGHNT and CDR2 FRNRAP. V lost 2 bases and J lost 6; bases outside the gene matches: 16. The CDR3 sequence is CASGLTIAGGPPLGEQYF. As DNA, the CDR3 is TGTGCTAGTGGTTTGACCATAGCGGGAGGACCCCCCCTAGGCGAGCAGTACTTC.

The chain combines TRBV24-1 with TRBJ2-5; 7 nucleotides agree with TRBD2. Trimming removed 3 bases from V and 5 bases from J; junction bases left unmatched: 11. Germline CDR1 KGHDR, CDR2 SFDVKD. The CDR3 runs to 16 residues. For the CDR3, the DNA is TGTGCCACCAGTGATCCGCGCGCGGGAGCATCGGAGACCCAGTACTTC. Its translation: CATSDPRAGASETQYF.

The chain carries TRBV25-1 and TRBJ1-3; D call uncertain. The CDR3 loop spans 11 amino acids. Trimming shortened V by 7 bases and J by 4 bases, and 5 bases separated the two germline ends. The V gene's germline CDR1 is MGHDK and CDR2 SYGVNS. The CDR3 DNA is TGTGCCAGCACCATCGGAAACACCATATATTTT. Protein sequence: CASTIGNTIYF.

V is TRBV7-2 and J is TRBJ1-2; D might be TRBD1 (5 bases). The CDR3 contains 15 residues. The V and J ends lost 1 base and 7 bases respectively, with 16 bases between them. Germline V lookup: CDR1 SGHTA, CDR2 FQGNSA. The CDR3 DNA follows: TGTGCCAGCAGCTTAGTAAGGAAGGCAGGGATTGGCTACACCTTC. It is translated as CASSLVRKAGIGYTF.

The rearrangement links TRBV3-1 (or the pseudogene TRBV3-2) to TRBJ1-1; 8 nucleotides align to TRBD1. This CDR3 is 14 amino acids long. V lost 4 bases and J lost 11; bases outside the gene matches: 12. Germline assignment: CDR1 LGHDT and CDR2 YNNKEL (reference sequence). In nucleotides, the CDR3 is TGTGCCAGCAGCCCAAGAGGGCAGGGGGCTTGGGCTTTCTTT. Protein sequence: CASSPRGQGAWAFF.

The chain is built from TRBV19 and TRBJ2-2, with D perhaps matching TRBD1 (6 bases). Per the germline V gene, CDR1 is LNHDA and CDR2 is SQIVND (reference sequence). V was cut by 7 bases and J by 5 bases, with 17 bases left in between. The CDR3 runs 15 residues. The CDR3 sequence: CASMSAAGVTGELFF. DNA of the CDR3: TGTGCCAGTATGAGCGCGGCAGGGGTAACCGGGGAGCTGTTTTTT.

The chain recombines TRBV19 with TRBJ1-6; no reliable D call. The CDR3 length is 15 residues. Trimming pared 8 bases from V and 5 bases from J, leaving 16 bases between. CDR1 and CDR2 (germline): LNHDA, SQIVND (reference sequence). Written as DNA, the CDR3 is TGTGCCAGTTCGCCCTCCCAAGGAGATAATTCACCCCTCCACTTT. It specifies CASSPSQGDNSPLHF.

Comments on this clone: The junction and the germline gene differ at one end; a read error may be behind it. The rearrangement joins TRBV7-8 to TRBJ2-6; 7 bases fit TRBD1. The CDR3 has 19 residues. Per germline, CDR1 SGHVS and CDR2 FQNEAQ. The CDR3 DNA is TGTGCTAGCAGCCATCTTCCTAACGGACAGGCAGCTGGGGCCAACGTCCTGACTTTC. Residues: CASSHLPNGQAAGANVLTF.

The gene calls are TRBV5-4 and TRBJ1-1; 7 nucleotides line up with TRBD1. The CDR3 extends over 15 amino acids. Germline values: CDR1 SGHNT, CDR2 YYREEE (reference sequence). V dropped 2 bases and J dropped 5; count of bases not matched to a gene: 9. The CDR3 DNA reads TGTGCCAGCAGCTTTTCGCCAGGGGGACGAACTGAAGCTTTCTTT. Protein sequence: CASSFSPGGRTEAFF.

The chain has TRBV27 and TRBJ1-6; perhaps TRBD1 as D (6 bases). The CDR3 sequence is 15 residues long. The V end was cut by 5 bases, the J end by 7 bases, with 15 bases between. Germline CDR1 and CDR2: MNHEY and SMNVEV (reference sequence). Written as DNA, the CDR3 is TGTGCCAGCAGTCCCCAAACAGGGTGGAATTCACCCCTCCACTTT. Amino acids: CASSPQTGWNSPLHF.

J is TRBJ2-5 and V is TRBV12-5, with D perhaps matching TRBD1 (6 bases). Between the trimmed V and J ends, which lost 7 bases and 0 bases, there was a span of 12 bases. This CDR3 contains 14 residues. CDR1 LGHNT and CDR2 FRNRAP come from the germline V gene. CDR3 nucleotide sequence: TGTGCTAGTGAACCCGGACAGTACCAAGAGACCCAGTACTTC. This sequence encodes CASEPGQYQETQYF.

V gene TRBV4-2 combines with J gene TRBJ2-5; a possible D gene is TRBD1 (7 bases). The germline V and J ends were trimmed by 0 bases and 7 bases, with 21 bases remaining between them. Germline CDR1 is LGHNA and CDR2 is YNFKEQ. This CDR3 spans 17 amino acids. The CDR3 nucleotides are TGTGCCAGCAGCCAAGACCGAGCAGGGGGGAGTAGAGCGACCCAGTACTTC. It specifies CASSQDRAGGSRATQYF.

The chain joins TRBV19 to TRBJ2-7; a weak D match, TRBD1 (5 bases). Trimming cost V 4 bases and J 3 bases, with 10 bases left between them. CDR1 is LNHDA and CDR2 is SQIVND in the germline V gene (reference sequence). The CDR3 has 13 residues. This CDR3 is CASSKGQNYEQYF. The CDR3 region has the DNA TGTGCCAGTAGTAAGGGGCAGAACTACGAGCAGTACTTC.

The genes are TRBV24-1 and TRBJ1-2; 8 bases are shared with TRBD1. Per germline, CDR1 KGHDR and CDR2 SFDVKD. CDR3 size: 16 residues. After removal of 3 bases from V and 2 bases from J, the junction contained 7 bases not matched to a gene. The CDR3 is CATSDPGQGGNYGYTF. The CDR3, as DNA: TGTGCCACCAGTGATCCCGGACAGGGAGGGAACTATGGCTACACCTTC.

The chain is built from TRBV3-1 (or the pseudogene TRBV3-2) and TRBJ2-2; D is unresolved. The CDR3 totals 14 residues. The germline V gene has CDR1 LGHDT and CDR2 YNNKEL (reference sequence). The V end was cut by 4 bases, the J end by 8 bases, with 14 bases between. CDR3 in DNA: TGTGCCAGCAGCCCCGGACCGGAAGCGGGGGAGCTGTTTTTT. Amino acid sequence: CASSPGPEAGELFF.

This rearrangement joins TRBV24-1 to TRBJ1-2, with 10 bases aligning to TRBD1. The germline CDR1 and CDR2 sequences are KGHDR and SFDVKD. V shed 3 bases, J shed 4 bases, and the junction held 4 bases outside the gene matches. The length of the CDR3 is 15 residues. DNA of the CDR3: TGTGCCACCAGTGATACCAGACAGGGGGCCTATGGCTACACCTTC. It encodes CATSDTRQGAYGYTF.

V is TRBV5-1 and J is TRBJ1-2, with 9 nucleotides matching TRBD1. Germline V lookup: CDR1 SGHRS, CDR2 YFSETQ. The CDR3 is 16 residues long. V shed 3 bases and J 8 bases; nucleotides not matched to a gene: 14. The CDR3 nucleotides are TGCGCCAGCAGCTCGGGAATACAGGGGGCCCCAGGAGGCTACACCTTC. Translating it yields CASSSGIQGAPGGYTF.

This clone appeared a few times. V is TRBV28 and J is TRBJ2-2, with 8 bases that match TRBD2. The V segment lost 3 bases and the J segment 0 bases; nucleotides outside the gene matches: 3. The CDR3 length is 16 residues. Germline lookup yields CDR1 MDHEN and CDR2 SYDVKM. The chain's CDR3 is CASSFGRGANTGELFF. CDR3 coding DNA: TGTGCCAGCAGTTTCGGGCGGGGGGCGAACACCGGGGAGCTGTTTTTT.